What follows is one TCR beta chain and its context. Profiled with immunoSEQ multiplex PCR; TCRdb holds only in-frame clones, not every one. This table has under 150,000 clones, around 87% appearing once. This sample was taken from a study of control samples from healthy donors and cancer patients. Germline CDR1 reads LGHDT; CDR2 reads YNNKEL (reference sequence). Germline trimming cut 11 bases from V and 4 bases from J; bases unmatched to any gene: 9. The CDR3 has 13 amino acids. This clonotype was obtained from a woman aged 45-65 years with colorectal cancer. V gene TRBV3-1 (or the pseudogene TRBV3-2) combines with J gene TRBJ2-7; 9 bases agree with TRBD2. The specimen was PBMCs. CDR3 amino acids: CAAGREGHYEQYF. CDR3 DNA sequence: TGTGCCGCGGGGCGGGAGGGCCATTACGAGCAGTACTTC.